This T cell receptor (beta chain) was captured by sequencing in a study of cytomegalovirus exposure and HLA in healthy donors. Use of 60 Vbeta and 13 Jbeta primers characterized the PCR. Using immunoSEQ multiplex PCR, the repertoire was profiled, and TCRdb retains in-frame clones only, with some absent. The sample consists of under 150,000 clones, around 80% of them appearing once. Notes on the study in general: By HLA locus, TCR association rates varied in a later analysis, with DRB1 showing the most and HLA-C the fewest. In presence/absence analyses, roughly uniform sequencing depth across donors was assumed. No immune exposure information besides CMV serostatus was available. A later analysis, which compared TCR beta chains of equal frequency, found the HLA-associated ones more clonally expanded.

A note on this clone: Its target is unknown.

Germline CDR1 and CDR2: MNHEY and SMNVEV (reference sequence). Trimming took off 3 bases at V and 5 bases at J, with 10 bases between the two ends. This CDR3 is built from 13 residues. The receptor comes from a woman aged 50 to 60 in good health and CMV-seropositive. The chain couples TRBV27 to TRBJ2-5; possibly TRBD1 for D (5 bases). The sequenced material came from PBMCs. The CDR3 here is CASSLRGAETQYF. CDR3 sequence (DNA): TGTGCCAGCAGTTTGCGTGGGGCTGAGACCCAGTACTTC.